This T cell receptor (beta chain) appears in the sequencing data of a study of cytomegalovirus exposure and HLA in healthy donors. In the PCR, 60 Vbeta and 13 Jbeta primers were used. The data were produced by immunoSEQ multiplex PCR, yet TCRdb's version contains in-frame clones alone and is incomplete. The table has 130,000 to 150,000 clones, 80% seen once. The sample was PBMCs. The source of this sequence is a male donor in good health and CMV-seronegative.

CDR3 region: CASSLVPQAGGTQETQYF. Written as DNA, the CDR3 is TGCGCCAGCAGCTTGGTTCCTCAGGCGGGGGGGACCCAAGAGACCCAGTACTTC. The rearrangement links TRBV5-1 to TRBJ2-5, with TRBD2 identical over 9 bases. CDR1 and CDR2 from the germline V gene are SGHRS and YFSETQ. The V segment lost 0 bases and the J segment 1 base; nucleotides outside the gene matches: 10. CDR3 length: 18 residues. The variable domain in full, completed from reference TRBV5-1 and TRBJ2-5, reads KAGVTQTPRYLIKTRGQQVTLSCSPISGHRSVSWYQQTPGQGLQFLFEYFSETQRNKGNFPGRFSGRQFSNSRSEMNVSTLELGDSALYLCASSLVPQAGGTQETQYFGPGTRLLVL.